The next 10 T cell receptor beta chains were all read from a single sample in a study of a mutant IDH1 vaccine in newly diagnosed glioma. Here immunoSEQ multiplex PCR was the method, and the copy in TCRdb shows in-frame clones only, minus some. The sample shows around 33,000 clones, about 80% of them seen only once. Time point meaning: baseline, week 1 (first vaccination visit). Noted treatment: pre-vaccination baseline after standard-of-care therapy. The input for sequencing was peripheral blood mononuclear cells (PBMCs), taken from a glioma patient treated with radiotherapy, temozolomide or both. The receptors were gathered from a man aged 45-65 years with glioma. Some clones in this sample may be carry-over from other donors' samples.

This clone has more than one count but fewer than ten. The chain recombines TRBV30 with TRBJ2-3; no clear D gene. V lost 1 base and J lost 2, with 10 bases in between. The CDR3 has 14 residues. Germline-derived CDR1 and CDR2 are GTSNPN and SVGIG (reference sequence). The CDR3, as DNA: TGTGCCTGGAGTGGACGGGTTGACACAGATACGCAGTATTTT. Its protein is CAWSGRVDTDTQYF.

This chain joins TRBV25-1 and TRBJ1-5, with unresolved D. V lost 8 bases and J 4 bases, leaving 18 bases between the germline ends. CDR3 length equals 15 residues. Germline CDR1 reads MGHDK; CDR2 reads SYGVNS. CDR3 amino acids: CASFFPGSGNQPQHF. CDR3 DNA: TGTGCCAGCTTCTTTCCGGGTTCAGGAAATCAGCCCCAGCATTTT. Filled out from reference TRBV25-1 and TRBJ1-5, the complete variable domain reads EADIYQTPRYLVIGTGKKITLECSQTMGHDKMYWYQQDPGMELHLIHYSYGVNSTEKGDLSSESTVSRIRTEHFPLTLESARPSHTSQYLCASFFPGSGNQPQHFGDGTRLSIL.

The rearrangement uses TRBV2 and TRBJ2-7; D is unclear. V was pared by 6 bases and J by 0 bases, with 12 bases between. Germline V gene sequence: CDR1 SNHLY, CDR2 FYNNEI. CDR3 length: 14 amino acids. The CDR3 reads CASSSTESSYEQYF. The CDR3 coding sequence is TGTGCCAGCAGCTCCACGGAGAGCTCCTACGAGCAGTACTTC.

The rearrangement uses TRBV29-1 and TRBJ2-1; 8 bases agree with TRBD1. The CDR3 is 13 residues long. The ends lost 7 bases at V and 3 bases at J; junction bases unmatched: 5. Germline CDR1 SQVTM, CDR2 ANQGSEA. The CDR3 DNA sequence: TGCAGCGCCCCAGGGGGCGACTACAATGAGCAGTTCTTC. Translation: CSAPGGDYNEQFF.

V gene TRBV5-5 combines with J gene TRBJ2-5; unclear D gene. CDR3 length: 14 amino acids. Trimming pared 0 bases from V and 0 bases from J, leaving 6 bases between. Per germline, CDR1 SGHKS and CDR2 YYEKEE (reference sequence). CDR3: CASSLETDQETQYF. The CDR3 bases are TGTGCCAGCAGCTTGGAGACGGACCAAGAGACCCAGTACTTC.

CDR3 coding DNA: TGTGCCAGCAGCTTACGGAGCGGGAGGGACTACGAGCAGTACTTC. Translation: CASSLRSGRDYEQYF. The chain links TRBV7-9 to TRBJ2-7, with 10 bases aligning to TRBD2. The germline CDR1 and CDR2 sequences are SEHNR and FQNEAQ (reference sequence). This CDR3 contains 15 residues. The ends lost 2 bases at V and 3 bases at J; junction bases unmatched: 4.

The chain has TRBV19 and TRBJ1-5; D is possibly TRBD1 (5 bases). CDR3 size: 16 residues. Germline assignment: CDR1 LNHDA and CDR2 SQIVND (reference sequence). Trimming shortened V by 5 bases and J by 4 bases, and 18 bases separated the two germline ends. The CDR3 protein is CASSLSGQGGNQPQHF. CDR3 sequence (DNA): TGTGCCAGTAGTCTCTCAGGGCAGGGTGGGAATCAGCCCCAGCATTTT. Supplemented by reference TRBV19 and TRBJ1-5, the full variable domain reads DGGITQSPKYLFRKEGQNVTLSCEQNLNHDAMYWYRQDPGQGLRLIYYSQIVNDFQKGDIAEGYSVSREKKESFPLTVTSAQKNPTAFYLCASSLSGQGGNQPQHFGDGTRLSIL.

The chain links TRBV7-9 to TRBJ2-5; the match to TRBD1 covers 8 bases. Germline CDR1 SEHNR, CDR2 FQNEAQ (reference sequence). The CDR3 is 15 residues long. After removal of 4 bases from V and 2 bases from J, the junction contained 6 bases not matched to a gene. The CDR3 loop is CASSSPDRGQETQYF. The DNA of the CDR3 is TGTGCCAGCAGCTCACCCGACAGGGGTCAAGAGACCCAGTACTTC.

This chain links TRBV6-6 with TRBJ2-1; D is unclear. V lost 2 bases and J lost 0, with 5 bases in between. Germline values: CDR1 MNHNY, CDR2 SVGAGI (reference sequence). This CDR3 has 14 residues. The CDR3 is CASSYPSSYNEQFF. The CDR3 DNA reads TGTGCCAGCAGTTACCCCAGCTCCTACAATGAGCAGTTCTTC.

The gene calls are TRBV28 and TRBJ1-1; TRBD1 agrees at 11 bases. With V trimmed by 6 bases and J by 1 base, 7 bases remained unmatched. Germline V CDR1 and CDR2: MDHEN, SYDVKM. This CDR3 region has 16 residues. Written as DNA, the CDR3 is TGTGCCAGCAGGGGCGGACAGGGGGCAGGGAACACTGAAGCTTTCTTT. Its translation: CASRGGQGAGNTEAFF.